This is a list of T cell receptor beta chains from one sample in a study of OX40 agonist ivuxolimab in advanced cancers. TCRdb's copy holds only in-frame clones and misses some; the assay was immunoSEQ multiplex PCR. Here the sample spans 55,000 to 85,000 clones, 80% to 90% being singletons. The specimen comprised CD4+ or CD8+ T cells sorted from blood, sampled in a trial of the OX40 agonist ivuxolimab. These receptors came from an adult with an advanced solid tumor such as melanoma, head and neck, liver or kidney cancer. CDR3s include the opening cysteine and the closing phenylalanine or tryptophan. Fields, in order: J gene, D gene, CDR3 length, clone size, V gene, CDR3 DNA, CDR3 protein. The D gene is left open where the match is weak. Size is omitted from some rows. Given values are once, few, many or a class for expanded clones.

>TRBJ2-3|NA|14|NA|TRBV29-1
TGCAGCGTGGTGGGCAGCGTAAACACAGATACGCAGTATTTT
CSVVGSVNTDTQYF
>TRBJ2-7|NA|13|NA|TRBV5-4
TGTGCCAGCAGCTTACCAAGGGGCTACGAGCAGTACTTC
CASSLPRGYEQYF
>TRBJ2-2|TRBD1|15|NA|TRBV7-2
TGTGCCAGCAGTCCACAGGGGGCGGACACCGGGGAGCTGTTTTTT
CASSPQGADTGELFF
>TRBJ1-2|NA|15|NA|TRBV27
TGTGCCAGCAGTTTCTGGGCGGGAAATAACTATGGCTACACCTTC
CASSFWAGNNYGYTF
>TRBJ2-6|TRBD1|16|NA|TRBV7-3
TGTGCCTATCCGGGACAGGGGCCGACTGGGGCCAACGTCCTGACTTTC
CAYPGQGPTGANVLTF
>TRBJ2-3|TRBD1|14|NA|TRBV18
TGTGCCAGCTCTCCCGGGACAGGGTCAGATACGCAGTATTTT
CASSPGTGSDTQYF
>TRBJ2-2|TRBD1|16|NA|TRBV7-2
TGTGCCAGCAGCTCCGAGGGACAGGGAAACACCGGGGAGCTGTTTTTT
CASSSEGQGNTGELFF
>TRBJ1-6|NA|15|NA|TRBV18
TGTGCCAGCTCAGAACAGAGCTCCTATAATTCACCCCTCCACTTT
CASSEQSSYNSPLHF
>TRBJ2-7|TRBD2|15|NA|TRBV2
TGTGCCAGCAGCCCGGGGGGGGGTCTCTCCTACGAGCAGTACTTC
CASSPGGGLSYEQYF
>TRBJ1-5|NA|16|NA|TRBV5-6
TGTGCCAGCAGCTGGGGGTACGGGGGAAACAATCAGCCCCAGCATTTT
CASSWGYGGNNQPQHF
>TRBJ1-3|NA|14|NA|TRBV30
TGTGCCTGGAGTGTGGAAGGGAACGGAAACACCATATATTTT
CAWSVEGNGNTIYF
>TRBJ2-5|NA|14|NA|TRBV30
TGTGCCTGGAGTAAGGAGGGGAGCCAAGAGACCCAGTACTTC
CAWSKEGSQETQYF
>TRBJ1-6|TRBD1|16|once|TRBV5-1
TGCGCCAGCAGCCCGACAGGGGACGCCTATAATTCACCCCTCCACTTT
CASSPTGDAYNSPLHF
>TRBJ2-4|NA|11|NA|TRBV20-1
TGCAGTGCTAGTGGCAGGAACATTCAGTACTTC
CSASGRNIQYF